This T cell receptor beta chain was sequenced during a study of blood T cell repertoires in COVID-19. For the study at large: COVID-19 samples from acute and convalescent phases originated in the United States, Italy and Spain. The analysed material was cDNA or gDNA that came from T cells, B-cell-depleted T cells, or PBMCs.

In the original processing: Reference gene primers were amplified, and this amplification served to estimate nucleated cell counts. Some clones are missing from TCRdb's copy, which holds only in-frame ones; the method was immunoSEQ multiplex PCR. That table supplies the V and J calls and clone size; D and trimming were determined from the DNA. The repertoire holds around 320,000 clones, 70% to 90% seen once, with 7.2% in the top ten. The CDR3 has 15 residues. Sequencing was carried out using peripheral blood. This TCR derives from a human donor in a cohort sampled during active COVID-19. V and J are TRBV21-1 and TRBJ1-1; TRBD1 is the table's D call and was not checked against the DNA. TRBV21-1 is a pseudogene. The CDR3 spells CASSRLTGLNTEAFF. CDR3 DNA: TGTGCCAGCAGCAGATTGACAGGGCTGAACACTGAAGCTTTCTTT.